This is a list of T cell receptor beta chains from one sample in a study of cytomegalovirus exposure and HLA in healthy donors. Assay used: immunoSEQ multiplex PCR; TCRdb lists only in-frame clones, some missing. The sample data list tens of thousands of clones. The specimen sequenced was PBMCs. These receptors all come from a woman between 40 and 55 years old in good health and CMV-seropositive. CDR3s include the opening cysteine and the closing phenylalanine or tryptophan. Fields, in order: D gene, clone size, J gene, V gene, CDR3 protein, CDR3 DNA. D genes are given only for firm matches. Only part of the rows carry a size: once, few, many, or a class if the clone is expanded.

d_call: TRBD2; clone_size: -; j_call: TRBJ2-3; v_call: TRBV7-9; cdr3_aa: CASRPPPSGRAVDTQYF; cdr3_nt: TGTGCCAGCAGGCCCCCCCCTAGCGGGAGGGCAGTTGATACGCAGTATTTT
d_call: TRBD1; clone_size: -; j_call: TRBJ2-3; v_call: TRBV9; cdr3_aa: CASSVTTGGSTDTQYF; cdr3_nt: TGTGCCAGCAGCGTAACAACAGGGGGCTCCACAGATACGCAGTATTTT
d_call: TRBD2; clone_size: -; j_call: TRBJ2-7; v_call: TRBV11-3; cdr3_aa: CASSLTSGSYEQYF; cdr3_nt: TGTGCCAGCAGCTTAACGAGCGGGAGCTACGAGCAGTACTTC
d_call: -; clone_size: -; j_call: TRBJ1-1; v_call: TRBV4-3; cdr3_aa: CASSQRRTGVGPEAFF; cdr3_nt: TGCGCCAGCAGCCAACGACGGACGGGAGTAGGTCCTGAAGCTTTCTTT
d_call: -; clone_size: -; j_call: TRBJ2-5; v_call: TRBV5-1; cdr3_aa: CASSLAYETQYF; cdr3_nt: TGCGCCAGCAGCTTGGCCTACGAGACCCAGTACTTC
d_call: TRBD2; clone_size: -; j_call: TRBJ2-4; v_call: TRBV4-2; cdr3_aa: CASSQGLAGAPKNIQYF; cdr3_nt: TGTGCCAGCAGCCAGGGGCTAGCGGGGGCCCCAAAAAACATTCAGTACTTC
d_call: TRBD1; clone_size: -; j_call: TRBJ2-2; v_call: TRBV10-3; cdr3_aa: CAIRAGGTNTGELFF; cdr3_nt: TGTGCCATCAGAGCAGGGGGCACGAACACCGGGGAGCTGTTTTTT
d_call: -; clone_size: -; j_call: TRBJ2-7; v_call: TRBV14; cdr3_aa: CASSQARAVYEQYF; cdr3_nt: TGTGCCAGCAGCCAAGCCAGGGCGGTATACGAGCAGTACTTC
d_call: TRBD2; clone_size: medium-sized; j_call: TRBJ2-2; v_call: TRBV6-4; cdr3_aa: CASSEGGRDAGELFF; cdr3_nt: TGTGCCAGCAGTGAAGGCGGGAGGGACGCCGGGGAGCTGTTTTTT
d_call: -; clone_size: -; j_call: TRBJ2-2; v_call: TRBV6-5; cdr3_aa: CASSYRETGELFF; cdr3_nt: TGTGCCAGCAGTTACAGGGAGACCGGGGAGCTGTTTTTT
d_call: -; clone_size: -; j_call: TRBJ1-1; v_call: TRBV5-1; cdr3_aa: CASSPNRWGAEAFF; cdr3_nt: TGCGCCAGCAGCCCAAACCGTTGGGGAGCTGAAGCTTTCTTT
d_call: -; clone_size: -; j_call: TRBJ2-1; v_call: TRBV2; cdr3_aa: CASKLDSNEQFF; cdr3_nt: TGTGCCAGCAAGCTCGACAGTAATGAGCAGTTCTTC
d_call: TRBD2; clone_size: -; j_call: TRBJ2-3; v_call: TRBV19; cdr3_aa: CASRTERGSIPDTQYF; cdr3_nt: TGTGCCAGTAGGACAGAGCGGGGGAGTATCCCAGATACGCAGTATTTT
d_call: -; clone_size: -; j_call: TRBJ2-2; v_call: TRBV28; cdr3_aa: CASRSRGGWLITGELFF; cdr3_nt: TGTGCCAGCAGGAGTCGTGGCGGGTGGCTCATCACCGGGGAGCTGTTTTTT
d_call: TRBD2; clone_size: -; j_call: TRBJ2-1; v_call: TRBV18; cdr3_aa: CASSPGLAGLPYNEQFF; cdr3_nt: TGTGCCAGCTCACCGGGACTAGCGGGACTCCCTTACAATGAGCAGTTCTTC
d_call: -; clone_size: -; j_call: TRBJ2-2; v_call: TRBV10-1; cdr3_aa: CASNMVDGVGDGELFF; cdr3_nt: TGCGCCAGCAACATGGTCGACGGGGTAGGAGACGGGGAGCTGTTTTTT
d_call: -; clone_size: -; j_call: TRBJ1-1; v_call: TRBV9; cdr3_aa: CASSPDTIPNTEAFF; cdr3_nt: TGTGCCAGCAGCCCAGACACGATTCCGAACACTGAAGCTTTCTTT
d_call: -; clone_size: -; j_call: TRBJ1-1; v_call: TRBV7-2; cdr3_aa: CASSLSPTVNTEAFF; cdr3_nt: TGTGCCAGCAGCTTATCACCAACAGTGAACACTGAAGCTTTCTTT
d_call: -; clone_size: -; j_call: TRBJ2-1; v_call: TRBV27; cdr3_aa: CASNSAGDRNEQFF; cdr3_nt: TGTGCCAGCAACTCGGCAGGTGATAGGAATGAGCAGTTCTTC
d_call: -; clone_size: -; j_call: TRBJ1-2; v_call: TRBV5-6; cdr3_aa: CASSLATGEANYGYTF; cdr3_nt: TGTGCCAGCAGCTTGGCGACAGGCGAAGCTAACTATGGCTACACCTTC
d_call: -; clone_size: -; j_call: TRBJ2-5; v_call: TRBV28; cdr3_aa: CASSLVASMVETQYF; cdr3_nt: TGTGCCAGCAGTTTAGTGGCTAGTATGGTTGAGACCCAGTACTTC
d_call: TRBD2; clone_size: -; j_call: TRBJ2-7; v_call: TRBV4-3; cdr3_aa: CASSQAPSGAYRYEQYF; cdr3_nt: TGCGCCAGCAGCCAAGCCCCTAGCGGGGCCTATCGTTACGAGCAGTACTTC
d_call: TRBD2; clone_size: -; j_call: TRBJ2-3; v_call: TRBV10-3; cdr3_aa: CAIRLAGGTTDTQYF; cdr3_nt: TGTGCCATCAGGCTAGCGGGGGGGACCACAGATACGCAGTATTTT
d_call: -; clone_size: -; j_call: TRBJ1-5; v_call: TRBV2; cdr3_aa: CASNGRQPQHF; cdr3_nt: TGTGCCAGCAACGGGAGACAGCCCCAGCATTTT
d_call: -; clone_size: -; j_call: TRBJ2-7; v_call: TRBV9; cdr3_aa: CASSATGLPYEQYF; cdr3_nt: TGTGCCAGCAGCGCTACCGGGTTGCCCTACGAGCAGTACTTC
d_call: -; clone_size: -; j_call: TRBJ1-5; v_call: TRBV5-5; cdr3_aa: CASSLGGGGSNQPQHF; cdr3_nt: TGTGCCAGCAGCTTGGGCGGGGGGGGTAGCAATCAGCCCCAGCATTTT
d_call: TRBD1; clone_size: -; j_call: TRBJ1-3; v_call: TRBV5-1; cdr3_aa: CASSLQGTGNTIYF; cdr3_nt: TGCGCCAGCAGCCTACAGGGGACTGGAAACACCATATATTTT
d_call: TRBD1; clone_size: -; j_call: TRBJ1-2; v_call: TRBV5-1; cdr3_aa: CASSLGQGREGYTF; cdr3_nt: TGCGCCAGCAGCTTGGGACAGGGAAGGGAGGGCTACACCTTC
d_call: TRBD2; clone_size: -; j_call: TRBJ2-2; v_call: TRBV7-2; cdr3_aa: CASSLSAVAGGSGELFF; cdr3_nt: TGTGCCAGCAGCTTATCCGCGGTAGCGGGGGGGTCCGGGGAGCTGTTTTTT
d_call: TRBD1; clone_size: -; j_call: TRBJ1-2; v_call: TRBV11-2; cdr3_aa: CASSLLTGQGGDGYTF; cdr3_nt: TGTGCCAGCAGCTTACTCACAGGACAGGGTGGGGATGGCTACACCTTC
d_call: -; clone_size: -; j_call: TRBJ1-4; v_call: TRBV27; cdr3_aa: CASSLQLNEKLFF; cdr3_nt: TGTGCCAGCAGCCTACAGCTTAATGAAAAACTGTTTTTT
d_call: TRBD1; clone_size: -; j_call: TRBJ1-6; v_call: TRBV4-1; cdr3_aa: CASSQDSRGTGVSPLHF; cdr3_nt: TGCGCCAGCAGCCAAGATAGTAGAGGGACAGGGGTTTCACCCCTCCACTTT
d_call: -; clone_size: -; j_call: TRBJ1-2; v_call: TRBV2; cdr3_aa: CASTELGLPVYGYTF; cdr3_nt: TGTGCCAGCACAGAACTCGGACTCCCAGTCTATGGCTACACCTTC
d_call: TRBD2; clone_size: -; j_call: TRBJ2-7; v_call: TRBV29-1; cdr3_aa: CSVEGGPAAGAYEQYF; cdr3_nt: TGCAGCGTTGAAGGGGGGCCGGCAGCGGGAGCCTACGAGCAGTACTTC